This is a list of T cell receptor beta chains from one sample in a study of blood T cell repertoires in COVID-19. Some clones are missing from TCRdb's copy, which holds only in-frame ones; the method was immunoSEQ multiplex PCR. The table lists some 350,000 clones, approximately 86% of them singletons. Sequenced material: peripheral blood. The receptors stem from a human donor in a cohort sampled during active COVID-19. The CDR3 runs from the conserved cysteine through the conserved F or W. The D gene is left open where the match is weak. The size field is filled for only some rows; it gives once, few, many or a size class.

>TRBJ1-4|TRBV10-3|few|-|12
CAISESVEKLFF
TGTGCCATCAGTGAGAGCGTTGAAAAACTGTTTTTT
>TRBJ2-1|TRBV18|-|TRBD1|16
CASSPYNRGRGNEQFF
TGTGCCAGCTCACCGTACAACAGGGGCCGGGGCAATGAGCAGTTCTTC
>TRBJ1-2|TRBV27|-|-|14
CASSLSVLNYGYTF
TGTGCCAGCAGTTTATCGGTACTTAACTATGGCTACACCTTC
>TRBJ1-6|TRBV20-1|-|TRBD1|17
CSASPGTGYFSDSPLHF
TGCAGTGCTAGTCCCGGGACAGGGTATTTTTCGGATTCACCCCTCCACTTT
>TRBJ2-7|TRBV28|-|-|13
CASALTGGDEQYF
TGTGCCAGCGCCTTAACAGGGGGGGACGAGCAGTACTTC
>TRBJ2-5|TRBV27|few|TRBD2|14
CASKRGGPQETQYF
TGTGCCAGCAAGCGGGGGGGGCCTCAAGAGACCCAGTACTTC
>TRBJ1-1|TRBV3-1/TRBV3-2|-|-|15
CASSQDAGPATEAFF
TGTGCCAGCAGCCAAGATGCGGGGCCGGCCACTGAAGCTTTCTTT
>TRBJ1-2|TRBV18|once|TRBD1|15
CASSPQGAANYGYTF
TGTGCCAGCTCACCACAGGGGGCGGCGAACTATGGCTACACCTTC
>TRBJ2-5|TRBV5-1|-|-|16
CASSLVRGEAKETQYF
TGCGCCAGCAGCTTGGTGAGAGGGGAGGCGAAAGAGACCCAGTACTTC
>TRBJ2-1|TRBV5-1|-|-|15
CASSLGARGYNEQFF
TGCGCCAGCAGCTTGGGGGCAAGGGGCTACAATGAGCAGTTCTTC
>TRBJ1-1|TRBV27|-|TRBD1|18
CASSPLKSTGVGRPEAFF
TGTGCCAGCAGTCCACTGAAATCGACAGGGGTGGGACGGCCTGAAGCTTTCTTT
>TRBJ2-1|TRBV11-3|-|TRBD2|15
CASSLDLAGYNEQFF
TGTGCCAGCAGCTTAGACCTAGCGGGCTACAATGAGCAGTTCTTC
>TRBJ1-3|TRBV3-1/TRBV3-2|-|-|14
CASSQESIGNTIYF
TGTGCCAGCAGCCAAGAAAGCATCGGAAACACCATATATTTT
>TRBJ2-5|TRBV19|-|-|16
CASSIGAEGSMETQYF
TGTGCCAGTAGTATAGGGGCCGAGGGATCAATGGAGACCCAGTACTTC
>TRBJ2-3|TRBV7-2|-|TRBD2|16
CASSTRLAGATDTQYF
TGTGCCAGCAGCACCCGACTAGCGGGGGCCACAGATACGCAGTATTTT
>TRBJ1-6|TRBV5-1|-|-|16
CASSLRDTRSGSPLHF
TGCGCCAGCAGCCTCAGGGACACCCGATCTGGATCACCCCTCCACTTT
>TRBJ2-1|TRBV7-6|-|-|13
CASSLSGNNEQFF
TGTGCCAGCAGCTTAAGTGGCAACAATGAGCAGTTCTTC
>TRBJ2-7|TRBV4-2|-|TRBD2|17
CASSSGLAGGPFYEQYF
TGTGCCAGCAGCTCCGGACTAGCGGGGGGCCCCTTCTACGAGCAGTACTTC
>TRBJ2-2|TRBV11-2|-|TRBD2|20
CASSLELSTSGRYGTGELFF
TGTGCCAGCAGCTTAGAATTGTCGACTAGCGGGAGGTACGGCACCGGGGAGCTGTTTTTT
>TRBJ2-5|TRBV5-6|-|TRBD1|14
CASSYRGFQETQYF
TGTGCCAGCAGCTACAGGGGATTCCAAGAGACCCAGTACTTC
>TRBJ1-4|TRBV30|-|-|14
CAWTPGQPNEKLFF
TGTGCCTGGACCCCAGGACAGCCAAATGAAAAACTGTTTTTT
>TRBJ2-5|TRBV11-2|-|-|14
CASTPTGAEETQYF
TGTGCCAGCACGCCTACGGGAGCGGAAGAGACCCAGTACTTC
>TRBJ2-1|TRBV13|-|TRBD2|15
CASSRYSGGDNEQFF
TGTGCCAGCAGCAGATATAGCGGGGGGGACAATGAGCAGTTCTTC
>TRBJ2-7|TRBV19|-|TRBD1|14
CASSTTGVFYEQYF
TGTGCCAGTTCGACGACAGGGGTCTTCTACGAGCAGTACTTC
>TRBJ1-5|TRBV4-1|few|-|14
CASSQWWEDQPQHF
TGCGCCAGCAGCCAATGGTGGGAGGATCAGCCCCAGCATTTT
>TRBJ1-2|TRBV19|-|TRBD1|15
CASSPGTGDDYGYTF
TGTGCCAGTAGTCCCGGGACAGGGGATGACTATGGCTACACCTTC
>TRBJ1-1|TRBV7-9|-|-|15
CASSSWRDSNTEAFF
TGTGCCAGCAGCTCATGGAGGGATTCGAACACTGAAGCTTTCTTT
>TRBJ1-1|TRBV3-1/TRBV3-2|-|-|13
CASSQDEQAEAFF
TGTGCCAGCAGCCAAGACGAACAGGCTGAAGCTTTCTTT
>TRBJ2-1|TRBV19|-|TRBD1|13
CASQGDTYNEQFF
TGTGCCAGCCAGGGGGACACGTACAATGAGCAGTTCTTC
>TRBJ1-1|TRBV2|once|-|15
CASTLFRDGNTEAFF
TGTGCCAGCACCCTGTTCAGGGATGGGAACACTGAAGCTTTCTTT
>TRBJ1-1|TRBV6-5|many|-|14
CASSYSVRQTEAFF
TGTGCCAGCAGTTACTCGGTTCGTCAGACTGAAGCTTTCTTT
>TRBJ1-2|TRBV14|-|-|15
CASSQNLRQNYGYTF
TGTGCCAGCAGCCAAAACTTGCGGCAGAATTATGGCTACACCTTC
>TRBJ2-3|TRBV2|-|TRBD2|14
CASRREGYTDTQYF
TGTGCCAGCAGGCGGGAGGGCTACACAGATACGCAGTATTTT
>TRBJ2-1|TRBV10-3|-|-|11
CAISPANEQFF
TGTGCCATCAGCCCCGCGAATGAGCAGTTCTTC
>TRBJ2-1|TRBV5-1|-|TRBD2|15
CASRASGRLNNEQFF
TGCGCCAGCAGGGCTAGCGGGAGGTTAAACAATGAGCAGTTCTTC